These 8 T cell receptor beta chains were all obtained from the same sample, sequenced in a study of T-cell reconstitution after alpha-beta-depleted transplantation in children (TCRdb year 2016). Taken with the paper, the label for treatment or condition translates to: allogeneic hematopoietic cell transplantation with graft depleted of TCRalphabeta T cells and CD19 B cells. The receptor library was made with PCR. The instrument was an Illumina HiSeq 2500. TCR library preparation used molecular barcoding, with unique molecular identifiers applied to normalize quantification of the TCRbeta repertoire. TCRdb handled the public reads itself, with Q25 trimming in fastp and clone calling in MiXCR, and kept productive beta chains. When rows share a CDR3 protein, they turn into one entry using the most common DNA and genes. The sample table shows hundreds of thousands of distinct CDR3 sequences, and 16% are seen once. The ten largest clones capture about 4.6% of the sample.

The material sequenced was PBMCs, mostly from graft donor cells, taken 360 days after TCRalphabeta/CD19-depleted stem cell transplant. All receptors come from a male patient younger than 18 who had a stem cell transplant for acute lymphoblastic leukemia, so the T cells may come from the graft donor.

The chain uses TRBV7-8 and TRBJ2-7; 8 bases line up with TRBD2. The CDR3 consists of 17 residues. With V trimmed by 4 bases and J by 0 bases, 11 bases remained unmatched. Germline V lookup: CDR1 SGHVS, CDR2 FQNEAQ. DNA for the CDR3: TGTGCCAGCAGCTCTAGGGAACTAGCGGTTCTCTCCTACGAGCAGTACTTC. It codes for CASSSRELAVLSYEQYF.

This clonotype has ten or more counts. The chain uses TRBV5-1 and TRBJ2-4; TRBD1 matches 8 bases. V was pared by 0 bases and J by 4 bases, with 9 bases of the junction left unmatched. This CDR3 region has 17 residues. Germline CDR1 SGHRS, CDR2 YFSETQ. Here the CDR3 DNA reads TGCGCCAGCAGCTTGGCGCCCGGACAGGGTGGAAAAAACATTCAGTACTTC. Translated, it gives CASSLAPGQGGKNIQYF.

This clonotype was seen a handful of times. The chain couples TRBV12-3 or TRBV12-4 to TRBJ1-5, with 8 bases that match TRBD1. V gave up 7 bases and J gave up 4 bases; unmatched junction bases: 9. The CDR3 is made up of 15 amino acids. CDR3 nucleotides: TGTGCCAGCAATGCACAGGGGGTTATTAATCAGCCCCAGCATTTT. It is translated as CASNAQGVINQPQHF.

There are a few counts of this clonotype. This sequence joins TRBV20-1 and TRBJ1-3; a weak D match, TRBD1 (5 bases). The V end lost 0 bases, the J end lost 4 bases, and 13 bases lay between the germline ends. Germline assignment: CDR1 DFQATT and CDR2 SNEGSKA (reference sequence). This CDR3 has 15 residues. This CDR3 reads CSARDRGVGGNTIYF. In DNA form, the CDR3 reads TGCAGTGCTAGAGATCGGGGGGTCGGAGGAAACACCATATATTTT.

The V and J genes are TRBV6-1 and TRBJ2-2; D possibly corresponds to TRBD1 (6 bases). Looked up from germline, CDR1 is MNHNS and CDR2 is SASEGT. The CDR3 consists of 13 residues. V lost 6 bases, J lost 8 bases, and 13 bases lay in between. The CDR3 sequence is CASRQLQGGELFF. DNA for the CDR3: TGTGCCAGCAGACAACTACAGGGAGGGGAGCTGTTTTTT.

This clonotype was observed a handful of times. The chain joins TRBV20-1 to TRBJ1-2, with a possible D match to TRBD1 (5 bases). The CDR3 spans 10 residues. From germline, CDR1 is DFQATT and CDR2 SNEGSKA (reference sequence). V lost 3 bases and J 8 bases, leaving 7 bases between the germline ends. Written as DNA, the CDR3 is TGCAGTGCTAGCGAGGGGGGCTACACCTTC. Amino acid sequence: CSASEGGYTF.

As to this clonotype: One end of the junction does not line up with germline, which may come from a read error. V is TRBV7-9 and J is TRBJ2-7; perhaps TRBD1 as D (6 bases). The germline V gene encodes CDR1 SEHNR and CDR2 FQNEAQ (reference sequence). The CDR3 totals 11 residues. CDR3 region: CASSLETGQAF. CDR3 in DNA: TGTGCCAGCAGCTTAGAGACAGGCCAAGCGTTC.

The chain couples TRBV19 to TRBJ2-3, with D possibly being TRBD2 (5 bases). V lost 3 bases and J 2 bases, leaving 12 bases between the germline ends. From germline, CDR1 is LNHDA and CDR2 SQIVND (reference sequence). This CDR3 region has 15 residues. CDR3 in DNA: TGTGCCAGTAGTATTGGCCTAGCTATCACAGATACGCAGTATTTT. Protein: CASSIGLAITDTQYF.